The entry below gives a single TCR beta chain sequence along with its context. The antigen is unknown. This CDR3 comprises 15 residues. Germline CDR1 and CDR2: MNHEY and SMNVEV (reference sequence). Trimming cost V 5 bases and J 0 bases, with 11 bases left between them. Primers for the PCR totalled 60 Vbeta and 13 Jbeta. Sequencing used immunoSEQ multiplex PCR; TCRdb keeps in-frame clones, though not all of them. The repertoire includes approximately 82,000 clones, around 10% of them detected once, and more than 20% sits in the top ten. These data are taken from a study of cytomegalovirus exposure and HLA in healthy donors. Study results and limitations: Most sequenced TCRs were rare (though some public TCRs occurred in many donors). Analysis was carried out at a later point, and it linked a missense DCLRE1C variant to TCR beta V- and J-gene trimming.

This chain uses TRBV27 with TRBJ1-5, with D possibly matching TRBD1 (5 bases). The sample comprised PBMCs. This TCR was sampled from a man aged 55 to 69 in good health and CMV-seropositive. DNA for the CDR3: TGTGCCAGCAGTCCCCGGGGGTTTAGCAATCAGCCCCAGCATTTT. Translation gives CASSPRGFSNQPQHF.